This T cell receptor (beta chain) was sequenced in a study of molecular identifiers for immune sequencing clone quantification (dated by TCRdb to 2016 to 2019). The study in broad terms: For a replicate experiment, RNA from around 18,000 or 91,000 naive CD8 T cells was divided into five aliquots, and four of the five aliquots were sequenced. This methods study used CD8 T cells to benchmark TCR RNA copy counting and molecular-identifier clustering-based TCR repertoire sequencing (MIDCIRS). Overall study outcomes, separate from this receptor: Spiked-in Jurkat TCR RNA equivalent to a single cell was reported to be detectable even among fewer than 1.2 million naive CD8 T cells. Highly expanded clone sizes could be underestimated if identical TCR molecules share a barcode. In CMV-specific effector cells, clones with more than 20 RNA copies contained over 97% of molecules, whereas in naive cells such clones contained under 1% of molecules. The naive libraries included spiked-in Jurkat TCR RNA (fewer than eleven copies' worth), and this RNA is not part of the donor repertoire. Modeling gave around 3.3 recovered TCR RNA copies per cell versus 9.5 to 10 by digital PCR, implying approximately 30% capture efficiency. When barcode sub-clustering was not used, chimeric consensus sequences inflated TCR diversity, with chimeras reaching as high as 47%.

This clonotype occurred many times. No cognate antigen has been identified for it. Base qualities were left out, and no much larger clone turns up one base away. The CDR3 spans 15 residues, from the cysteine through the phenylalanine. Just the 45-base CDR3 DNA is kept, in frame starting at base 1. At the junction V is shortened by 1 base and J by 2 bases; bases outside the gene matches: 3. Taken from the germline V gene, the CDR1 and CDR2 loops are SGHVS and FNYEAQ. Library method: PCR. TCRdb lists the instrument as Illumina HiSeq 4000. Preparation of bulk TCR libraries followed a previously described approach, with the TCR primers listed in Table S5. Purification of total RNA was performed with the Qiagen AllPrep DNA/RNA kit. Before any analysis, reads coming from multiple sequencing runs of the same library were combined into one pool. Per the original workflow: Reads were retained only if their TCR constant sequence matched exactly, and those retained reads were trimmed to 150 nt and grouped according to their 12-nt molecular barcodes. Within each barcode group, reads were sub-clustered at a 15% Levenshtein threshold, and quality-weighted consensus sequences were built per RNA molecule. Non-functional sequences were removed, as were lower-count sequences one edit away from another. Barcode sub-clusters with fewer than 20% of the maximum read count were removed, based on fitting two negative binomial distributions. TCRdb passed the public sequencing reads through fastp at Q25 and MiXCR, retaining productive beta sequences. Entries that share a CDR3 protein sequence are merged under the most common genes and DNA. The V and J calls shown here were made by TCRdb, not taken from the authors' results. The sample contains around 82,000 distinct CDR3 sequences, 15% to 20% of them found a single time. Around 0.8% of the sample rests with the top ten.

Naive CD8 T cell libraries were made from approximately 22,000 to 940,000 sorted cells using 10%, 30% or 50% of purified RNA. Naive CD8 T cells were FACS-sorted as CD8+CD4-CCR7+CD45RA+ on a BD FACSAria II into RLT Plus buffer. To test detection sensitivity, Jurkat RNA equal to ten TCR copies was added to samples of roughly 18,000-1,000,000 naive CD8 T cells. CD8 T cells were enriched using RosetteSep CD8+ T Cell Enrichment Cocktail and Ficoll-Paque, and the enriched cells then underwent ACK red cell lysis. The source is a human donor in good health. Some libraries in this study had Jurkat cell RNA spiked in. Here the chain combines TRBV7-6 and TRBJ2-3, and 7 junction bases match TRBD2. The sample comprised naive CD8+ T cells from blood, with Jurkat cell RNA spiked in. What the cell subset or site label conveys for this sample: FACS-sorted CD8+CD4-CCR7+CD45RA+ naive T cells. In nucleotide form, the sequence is TGTGCCAGCAGCTTAGGTCTAGCGGACACAGATACGCAGTATTTT. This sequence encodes CASSLGLADTDTQYF.